The T cell receptor (beta chain) described here comes from a study of blood T cell repertoires in COVID-19. This clone was seen a handful of times. From germline, CDR1 is SEHNR and CDR2 FQNEAQ (reference sequence). Trimming cost V 1 base and J 4 bases, with 10 bases left between them. This CDR3 region has 14 residues. Produced via immunoSEQ multiplex PCR; TCRdb's table is partial and in-frame only. In the table there are some 500,000 clones, roughly nine tenths of which are singletons. The sequence was collected from a woman between 45 and 60 years old with COVID-19, enrolled during active disease. Sequences were obtained from peripheral blood. V is TRBV7-9 and J is TRBJ1-1; tentatively, D is TRBD1 (6 bases). The chain's CDR3 is CASSLEIGGTEAFF. The CDR3 coding sequence is TGTGCCAGCAGCTTAGAGATAGGGGGCACTGAAGCTTTCTTT.